This T cell receptor beta chain comes out of a study of post-analysis software for immune sequencing data (dated by TCRdb to between 2014 and 2017). Regarding the research as a whole: The recorded disease courses included relapsing-remitting, secondary progressive and progressive-relapsing multiple sclerosis, and some patients had no subtype annotation. The patient repertoires were compared against approximately ten previously published healthy control repertoires obtained from donors aged about 6 to 28 years. A subset of samples was prepared in parallel using single-end sample barcoding, then pooled and co-amplified after Illumina adapter ligation.

The CDR3 contains 13 residues, cysteine and phenylalanine counted. Only the CDR3 DNA is retained, 39 bases long and in frame from the first base. The germline V gene encodes CDR1 SQVTM and CDR2 ANQGSEA. To demonstrate the VDJtools post-analysis software, TCR beta repertoires were profiled from the peripheral blood of over ten young patients with multiple sclerosis. The multiple sclerosis patients were children and adolescents ranging in age from about 6 to 17 years. The library was prepared using PCR. Sequencer: Illumina HiSeq 2500. Unique molecular identifiers were incorporated into TCR beta cDNA libraries to reduce PCR and sequencing biases. Roughly 500,000 cDNA molecules were obtained for every 1 to 10 million input T cells, so each molecule roughly corresponded to one T cell. The same protocol used for the earlier healthy control dataset was applied to prepare and sequence the patient libraries. Within a given batch, samples were prepared together, multiplexed and sequenced on the same HiSeq lane. In the paper's pipeline: MIGEC was used to process the raw barcoded reads, and molecular identifier groups with only a single read were discarded before consensus assembly and CDR3 extraction. VDJtools was used for post-analysis of the clonotype tables, and diversity was normalized by down-sampling every dataset to the size of the smallest sample. In repertoire overlap clustering, CDR3 amino acid sequences, but not nucleotide sequences, were matched to correct batch-related cross-sample contamination. Using fastp trimming at Q25 and MiXCR clonotype assembly, TCRdb reanalyzed the public sequencing data and kept in-frame beta chains. One record per CDR3 amino acid sequence lists the most common genes and DNA. For this entry, the V and J calls and clone size follow TCRdb and not the study's own pipeline. Across this sample there are 740,000 or so distinct CDR3 sequences, with around 50% seen only once. Approximately 4.2% of the sample is taken by the ten largest.

Results and caveats for the whole study, not just this receptor: The control group was slightly older than the multiple sclerosis patient group. Significantly higher frequencies in patients than in controls were found for roughly five TRBV segments, including TRBV5-6, TRBV5-1 and TRBV20-1. Normalized Chao1 diversity was significantly lower in multiple sclerosis patients than controls, suggesting substantial peripheral T-cell clonal expansion. Direct clustering with F measure revealed strong co-clustering of samples prepared in the same batch, which led to a batch-effect correction.

This clonotype was observed a handful of times. The antigen this receptor binds is unknown. No base quality values were provided; no much bigger clone lies one nucleotide off. The V and J segments used are TRBV29-1 and TRBJ2-5; no D segment can be confidently identified. TRBJ2-7 matches the DNA end more closely, so the J call is doubtful. Sequencing used blood. The receptor's source is a girl under 18 with multiple sclerosis. The DNA is as follows: TGCAGCGTTGAAGGGGTGGGTGGTAGCGAGCAGTACTTC. Its protein reads: CSVEGVGGSEQYF.